Listed below are T cell receptor beta chains from one sample, sequenced in a study of cytomegalovirus exposure and HLA in healthy donors. The table came from immunoSEQ multiplex PCR; TCRdb's copy has only in-frame clones and leaves some out. The listing records 100,000 to 150,000 clones. Sample: PBMCs. The receptors come from a young man in good health and CMV-seronegative. CDR3s include the opening cysteine and the closing phenylalanine or tryptophan. A D gene is named only where the DNA matches it firmly.

>TRBJ1-3|TRBD1|15|TRBV30
TGTGCCTGGAGCCTCAGGGGGCTGGTTGGAAACACCATATATTTT
CAWSLRGLVGNTIYF
>TRBJ1-5|TRBD1|15|TRBV28
TGTGCCAGCAGTTTTGACAGGGGGCAGGGACAGCCCCAGCATTTT
CASSFDRGQGQPQHF
>TRBJ1-2|NA|15|TRBV5-6
TGTGCCAGCAGCTCACCTACGGGGGACTCCTGGGGCTACACCTTC
CASSSPTGDSWGYTF
>TRBJ2-3|NA|13|TRBV29-1
TGCAGCGTTGACGGGGGAAGAGCAGATACGCAGTATTTT
CSVDGGRADTQYF
>TRBJ2-2|TRBD1|15|TRBV6-5
TGTGCCAGCGGACCCGACAGGGAGATGGCCGGGGAGCTGTTTTTT
CASGPDREMAGELFF
>TRBJ2-3|NA|14|TRBV6-1
TGTGCCAGCAGAGAGGACAGTAGCACAGATACGCAGTATTTT
CASREDSSTDTQYF
>TRBJ2-2|TRBD1|15|TRBV10-1
TGCGCCAGCAATGATTACAGGGGGGACACCGGGGAGCTGTTTTTT
CASNDYRGDTGELFF
>TRBJ1-1|NA|15|TRBV5-8
TGTGCCAGCAGCTTGGGCGGGGCAGAGAACACTGAAGCTTTCTTT
CASSLGGAENTEAFF
>TRBJ2-2|NA|15|TRBV6-1
TGTGCCAGCAGTGTTCAACAGGCCCTCACCGGGGAGCTGTTTTTT
CASSVQQALTGELFF
>TRBJ2-5|NA|15|TRBV15
TGTGCCACCAGCAGAGATAAGGGGCCCGTACAGACCCAGTACTTC
CATSRDKGPVQTQYF
>TRBJ1-5|NA|13|TRBV4-3
TGCGCCAGCAGCCAAGCCGGGGAACAGCCCCAGCATTTT
CASSQAGEQPQHF
>TRBJ2-1|NA|12|TRBV6-5
TGTGCCAGCACAGCGGGCGGGGATGAGCAGTTCTTC
CASTAGGDEQFF
>TRBJ1-1|NA|13|TRBV7-7
TGTGCCAGCAGCTTAGAAGCAGGGACTGAAGCTTTCTTT
CASSLEAGTEAFF
>TRBJ2-3|NA|16|TRBV6-4
TGTGCCAGCAGTGACTCGATCGACCGCGGAGCAGATACGCAGTATTTT
CASSDSIDRGADTQYF
>TRBJ2-5|TRBD2|15|TRBV28
TGTGCCAGCAGCAGTCAGTCCCGGGAGGGGGAGACCCAGTACTTC
CASSSQSREGETQYF
>TRBJ2-3|TRBD1|16|TRBV9
TGTGCCAGCAGCGTGACGGGACAGGGAGGCACAGATACGCAGTATTTT
CASSVTGQGGTDTQYF
>TRBJ1-4|NA|14|TRBV28
TGTGCCAGCAGTTTGGACAGTTTCAATGAAAAACTGTTTTTT
CASSLDSFNEKLFF
>TRBJ1-2|NA|13|TRBV5-4
TGTGCCAGCAGCTGGGGGGGCGGGTATGGCTACACCTTC
CASSWGGGYGYTF
>TRBJ2-1|NA|14|TRBV9
TGTGCCAGCAGCCCTAGCGACGCCCCGAATGAGCAGTTCTTC
CASSPSDAPNEQFF
>TRBJ2-7|NA|14|TRBV27
TGTGCCAGCAGCCCTAGAGCAGGGCTTGGAGAGCAGTACTTC
CASSPRAGLGEQYF
>TRBJ2-7|NA|12|TRBV7-9
TGTGCCAGCAGTAAAAATTACTACGAGCAGTACTTC
CASSKNYYEQYF
>TRBJ2-3|NA|15|TRBV27
TGTGCCAGCAGTTTAGGGACATCTAGCACAGATACGCAGTATTTT
CASSLGTSSTDTQYF
>TRBJ2-7|TRBD1|13|TRBV5-1
TGCGCCAGCAGCTTGACAGGGGTCCACGAGCAGTACTTC
CASSLTGVHEQYF
>TRBJ2-7|NA|13|TRBV19
TGTGCCAGTAGTATGGGCGTTTCCTACGAGCAGTACTTC
CASSMGVSYEQYF
>TRBJ2-5|TRBD2|16|TRBV6-5
TGTGCCAGCAGTTACGAGGTAGCGGGAGGGCAAGAGACCCAGTACTTC
CASSYEVAGGQETQYF
>TRBJ2-7|NA|13|TRBV2
TGTGCCAGCAGGGTACAGGTTTCCTACGAGCAGTACTTC
CASRVQVSYEQYF
>TRBJ1-1|TRBD1|16|TRBV7-3
TGTGCCAGCAGCTTAAGGGACAGGGGATTCTACACTGAAGCTTTCTTT
CASSLRDRGFYTEAFF
>TRBJ1-5|TRBD1|13|TRBV7-9
TGTGCCAGCAGCCTGGACAGGGTTCAGCCCCAGCATTTT
CASSLDRVQPQHF
>TRBJ1-2|NA|16|TRBV4-1
TGCGCCAGCAGCGGACTCCGGGACACCTTAGGGAGTGGCTACACCTTC
CASSGLRDTLGSGYTF
>TRBJ2-5|TRBD2|15|TRBV6-5
TGTGCCAGCAGTTACCCTAGCGGGGGACAAGAGACCCAGTACTTC
CASSYPSGGQETQYF
>TRBJ1-5|NA|13|TRBV2
TGTGCCAGCACCAGGGAAAGCAATCAGCCCCAGCATTTT
CASTRESNQPQHF
>TRBJ1-1|TRBD1|17|TRBV30
TGTGCCTGGAACCTGGGGCTTTGGGGACAGGAGAACACTGAAGCTTTCTTT
CAWNLGLWGQENTEAFF
>TRBJ2-6|TRBD1|19|TRBV4-1
TGCGCCAGCAGCCAAGGCCCGGGACAGAATCCTTCTGGGGCCAACGTCCTGACTTTC
CASSQGPGQNPSGANVLTF
>TRBJ1-2|TRBD1|15|TRBV11-2
TGTGCCAGCAGAGGGCTTGGGGACAGGACGGACGGCTACACCTTC
CASRGLGDRTDGYTF
>TRBJ2-2|TRBD2|16|TRBV5-5
TGTGCCAGCAGCGCAGGGACTAGCGGATCGACCGGGGAGCTGTTTTTT
CASSAGTSGSTGELFF
>TRBJ1-2|NA|14|TRBV5-6
TGTGCCAGCAGCTTGGGTGGCAGGGCGCACGGCTACACCTTC
CASSLGGRAHGYTF
>TRBJ2-1|TRBD2|16|TRBV6-4
TGTGCCAGCAGTGAAGGAGCGGGAGCCCCCTACAATGAGCAGTTCTTC
CASSEGAGAPYNEQFF
>TRBJ2-1|NA|15|TRBV6-6
TGTGCCAGCAAGATGATGGAGACAGACGACAATGAGCAGTTCTTC
CASKMMETDDNEQFF
>TRBJ2-1|TRBD2|16|TRBV9
TGTGCCAGCAGCGCAATGCTAGCGGGAGATAGCAATGAGCAGTTCTTC
CASSAMLAGDSNEQFF
>TRBJ2-1|TRBD2|19|TRBV4-1
TGCGCCAGCAGCCAAGCGTTGGCTAGCGGGAGCCCGAGGGACAATGAGCAGTTCTTC
CASSQALASGSPRDNEQFF